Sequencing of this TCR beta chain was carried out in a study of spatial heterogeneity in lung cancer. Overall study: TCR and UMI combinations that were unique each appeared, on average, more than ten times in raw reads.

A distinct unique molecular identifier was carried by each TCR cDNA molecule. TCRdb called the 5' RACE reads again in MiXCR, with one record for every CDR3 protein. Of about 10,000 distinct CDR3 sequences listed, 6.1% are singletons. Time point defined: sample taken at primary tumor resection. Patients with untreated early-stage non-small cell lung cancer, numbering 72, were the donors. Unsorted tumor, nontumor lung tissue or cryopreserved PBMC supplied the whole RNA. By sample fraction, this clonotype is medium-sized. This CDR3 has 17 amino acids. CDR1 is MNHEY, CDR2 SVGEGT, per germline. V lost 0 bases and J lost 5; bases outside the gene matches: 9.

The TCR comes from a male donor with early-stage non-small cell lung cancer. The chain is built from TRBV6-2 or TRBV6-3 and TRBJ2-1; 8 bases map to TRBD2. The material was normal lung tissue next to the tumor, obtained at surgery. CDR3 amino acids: CASSYSRREGPHNEQFF. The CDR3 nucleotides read TGTGCCAGCAGTTACTCGAGACGGGAGGGCCCCCACAATGAGCAGTTCTTC.